The clone carrying this TCR beta chain was observed a handful of times. This entry comes from a study of blood T cells in healthy people across ages. Combining a sample-barcoded 5' primer with a J-beta primer mix, a second PCR ran for about 6 to 11 cycles. MiXCR, run by TCRdb on the 5' RACE reads, gives a single entry per CDR3 protein. Of about 720,000 distinct CDR3 sequences listed, 22% were seen once; the top ten hold roughly a fifth. The sample comprised blood. This receptor was taken from a man between 65 and 85 years old in good health.

The CDR3 region is CASSLTGTTGANVLTF. The CDR3 coding sequence is TGCGCCAGCAGCTTGACAGGGACCACTGGGGCCAACGTCCTGACTTTC. The chain has TRBV5-1 and TRBJ2-6, with a weak D call TRBD1 (6 bases). Between the trimmed V and J ends, which lost 1 base and 2 bases, there was a span of 10 bases. Germline CDR1 reads SGHRS; CDR2 reads YFSETQ. The CDR3 runs to 16 residues. The full variable domain, its missing parts supplied by reference TRBV5-1 and TRBJ2-6, is KAGVTQTPRYLIKTRGQQVTLSCSPISGHRSVSWYQQTPGQGLQFLFEYFSETQRNKGNFPGRFSGRQFSNSRSEMNVSTLELGDSALYLCASSLTGTTGANVLTFGAGSRLTVL.